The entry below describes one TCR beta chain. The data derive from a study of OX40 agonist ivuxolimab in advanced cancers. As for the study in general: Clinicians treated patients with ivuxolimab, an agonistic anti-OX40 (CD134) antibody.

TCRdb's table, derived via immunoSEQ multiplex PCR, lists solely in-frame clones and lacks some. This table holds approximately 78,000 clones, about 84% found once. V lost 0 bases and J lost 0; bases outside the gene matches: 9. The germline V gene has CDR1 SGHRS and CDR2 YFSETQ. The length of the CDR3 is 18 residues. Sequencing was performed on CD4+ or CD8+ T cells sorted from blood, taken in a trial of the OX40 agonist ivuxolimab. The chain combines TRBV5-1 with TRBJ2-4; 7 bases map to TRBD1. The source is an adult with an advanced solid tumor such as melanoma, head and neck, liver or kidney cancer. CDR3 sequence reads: CASSLAGQVPLAKNIQYF. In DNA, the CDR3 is TGCGCCAGCAGCTTGGCCGGACAGGTCCCCCTAGCCAAAAACATTCAGTACTTC.